The 19 T cell receptor beta chains below all came from one sample that was sequenced in a study of vaccination effects on CD4 cells after COVID-19. Their antigens are not known. The table came from immunoSEQ multiplex PCR; TCRdb's copy has only in-frame clones and leaves some out. The repertoire holds nearly 45,000 clones, with 55% to 85% as singletons. Isolation of CD4+ T cells took place after more than 9 days of culture. Of the BNT162b2 and mRNA-1273 vaccines, participants received two doses of one or the other. The sequencing here drew on CD4+ T cells from PBMCs cultured without peptide, taken after COVID-19 vaccination. The receptors derive from a human donor who received a COVID-19 vaccine.

The rearrangement uses TRBV2 and TRBJ1-5; a possible D gene is TRBD1 (5 bases). Germline V gene sequence: CDR1 SNHLY, CDR2 FYNNEI. V gave up 6 bases and J gave up 2 bases, with 11 bases separating them. This CDR3 contains 14 residues. The CDR3 DNA sequence: TGTGCCAGCAGGGGGCAATTAGGCAATCAGCCCCAGCATTTT. Translating it yields CASRGQLGNQPQHF.

This clone came up a few times. The J gene is TRBJ1-2, the V gene TRBV5-1; 7 bases line up with TRBD1. The CDR3 extends over 15 amino acids. Germline values: CDR1 SGHRS, CDR2 YFSETQ. The junction had 6 bases not matched to a gene; V was cut back by 0 bases and J by 4 bases. In DNA, the CDR3 is TGCGCCAGCAGCTTGGACCCTGGGACAGCCTATGGCTACACCTTC. Its protein product is CASSLDPGTAYGYTF.

The chain combines TRBV6-5 with TRBJ1-1; D is unresolved. Germline values: CDR1 MNHEY, CDR2 SVGAGI. V was shortened by 5 bases and J by 4 bases, with 14 bases between the two germline ends. This CDR3 comprises 14 residues. This CDR3 reads CASSPTPGVTEAFF. The CDR3 DNA sequence: TGTGCCAGCAGTCCGACCCCGGGAGTCACTGAAGCTTTCTTT.

This clone was observed a few times. The chain carries TRBV4-2 and TRBJ2-4; D not resolved. CDR1 is LGHNA, CDR2 YNFKEQ, per germline. The CDR3 runs to 14 residues. V lost 0 bases, J lost 9 bases, and 12 bases lay in between. The CDR3 here is CASSQDRPKAIQYF. In nucleotides, the CDR3 is TGTGCCAGCAGCCAAGATCGGCCGAAAGCCATTCAGTACTTC.

This clone has a handful of counts. The chain couples TRBV19 to TRBJ1-5; D is possibly TRBD1 (5 bases). CDR1 and CDR2 (germline): LNHDA, SQIVND (reference sequence). The CDR3 has 16 amino acids. V shed 1 base and J shed 6 bases, with 16 bases lying between them. In DNA form, the CDR3 reads TGTGCCAGTAGTATAGGCGGAGGGGCAGGGAGTCAGCCCCAGCATTTT. Translating gives CASSIGGGAGSQPQHF. Together with reference TRBV19 and TRBJ1-5, the CDR3 gives the full variable domain: DGGITQSPKYLFRKEGQNVTLSCEQNLNHDAMYWYRQDPGQGLRLIYYSQIVNDFQKGDIAEGYSVSREKKESFPLTVTSAQKNPTAFYLCASSIGGGAGSQPQHFGDGTRLSIL.

The rearrangement joins TRBV21-1 to TRBJ2-7; TRBD1, as called in the table, went unchecked against the DNA. TRBV21-1 is termed a pseudogene. The CDR3 has 14 amino acids. The CDR3 loop reads CASSKAQGTYEQYF. The CDR3, as DNA: TGTGCCAGCAGCAAAGCGCAGGGGACCTACGAGCAGTACTTC.

The chain couples TRBV19 to TRBJ2-3, with 13 bases identical to TRBD2. This CDR3 is 16 amino acids long. Trimming removed 4 bases from V and 8 bases from J; junction bases left unmatched: 9. From germline, CDR1 is LNHDA and CDR2 SQIVND (reference sequence). The DNA for the CDR3 is TGTGCCAGTAGTACCGGGACTAGCGGGACTCTGAGTACGCAGTATTTT. It translates to CASSTGTSGTLSTQYF. Drawing the rest from reference TRBV19 and TRBJ2-3, the complete variable domain is DGGITQSPKYLFRKEGQNVTLSCEQNLNHDAMYWYRQDPGQGLRLIYYSQIVNDFQKGDIAEGYSVSREKKESFPLTVTSAQKNPTAFYLCASSTGTSGTLSTQYFGPGTRLTVL.

This chain joins TRBV6-5 and TRBJ1-2; D gene uncertain. Germline loops: CDR1 MNHEY, CDR2 SVGAGI. V was shortened by 8 bases and J by 8 bases, with 18 bases between the two germline ends. The CDR3 has 13 residues. Written as DNA, the CDR3 is TGTGCCAGCCTAACCTCGGACCGCCGGGGCTACACCTTC. Amino acid sequence: CASLTSDRRGYTF.

The rearrangement links TRBV14 to TRBJ1-1; no definite D call. Trimming pared 1 base from V and 2 bases from J, leaving 8 bases between. The CDR3 contains 14 residues. CDR1 is SGHDN, CDR2 FVKESK, per germline. CDR3 DNA sequence: TGTGCCAGCAGCCAAGTTGCAGGAAACACTGAAGCTTTCTTT. Residues: CASSQVAGNTEAFF.

The rearrangement joins TRBV5-6 to TRBJ1-2; possible D gene TRBD1, 5 bases. Deletions cut 1 base from V and 2 bases from J, with 12 bases between. Germline CDR1 and CDR2: SGHDT and YYEEEE. There are 15 residues in the CDR3. CDR3 protein: CASSLYPGINYGYTF. The DNA for the CDR3 is TGTGCCAGCAGCTTGTATCCAGGGATCAACTATGGCTACACCTTC.

This chain uses TRBV19 with TRBJ1-6, with 12 bases matching TRBD1. CDR1 LNHDA and CDR2 SQIVND come from the germline V gene (reference sequence). CDR3 size: 15 residues. The junction had 6 bases not matched to a gene; V was cut back by 5 bases and J by 10 bases. The CDR3: CASSGGTGGESPLHF. In DNA form, the CDR3 reads TGTGCCAGTAGTGGAGGGACAGGGGGCGAGTCACCCCTCCACTTT.

The chain is built from TRBV12-3 or TRBV12-4 and TRBJ1-1; D ambiguous. Trimming took 5 bases from V and 8 from J, leaving 3 bases between them. The CDR3 length is 9 residues. CDR3 in amino acids: CASSREAFF. The CDR3 region has the DNA TGTGCCAGCAGTAGGGAAGCTTTCTTT.

The gene calls are TRBV2 and TRBJ2-2; D not resolved. Trimming stripped 1 base from V and 2 bases from J, with 14 bases between. Germline assignment: CDR1 SNHLY and CDR2 FYNNEI. The CDR3 consists of 17 residues. The CDR3 sequence: CASSEGPATLNTGELFF. The CDR3 DNA reads TGTGCCAGCAGTGAAGGGCCCGCCACCCTCAACACCGGGGAGCTGTTTTTT.

The rearrangement joins TRBV28 to TRBJ1-1; 10 nucleotides match TRBD1. Trimming at V came to 4 bases and at J to 3 bases, leaving 5 bases not matched to a gene. Germline-derived CDR1 and CDR2 are MDHEN and SYDVKM. The CDR3 sequence is 15 residues long. For the CDR3, the DNA is TGTGCCAGCAGTTCGGGCGGACAGGGGGACACTGAAGCTTTCTTT. Its protein product is CASSSGGQGDTEAFF.

This sequence joins TRBV19 and TRBJ1-1, with a possible D match to TRBD1 (6 bases). Trimming removed 7 bases at V and 0 bases at J, with 12 bases between. CDR1 is LNHDA, CDR2 SQIVND, per germline (reference sequence). The CDR3 has 14 amino acids. CDR3 nucleotides: TGTGCCAGTACCACGGGGGGCGTGAACACTGAAGCTTTCTTT. Translated, it gives CASTTGGVNTEAFF.

CDR3 bases: TGTGCCAGCAGTACGACGGGACAGCCGATTAATGAAAAACTGTTTTTT. Translating gives CASSTTGQPINEKLFF. The chain employs TRBV27 and TRBJ1-4, with TRBD1 matching over 7 bases. The CDR3 is 16 amino acids. In germline, CDR1 is MNHEY, CDR2 SMNVEV (reference sequence). J was trimmed by 4 bases and V by 5 bases; bases with no gene match: 10.

This rearrangement joins TRBV4-1 to TRBJ1-1; D may be TRBD1 (5 bases). The germline V gene encodes CDR1 MGHRA and CDR2 YSYEKL. Deletions cut 5 bases from V and 3 bases from J, with 19 bases between. The CDR3 extends over 16 amino acids. The CDR3 DNA reads as TGCGCCAGCAGCTCAAGACATAGGGGAGGGGACACTGAAGCTTTCTTT. It specifies CASSSRHRGGDTEAFF.

The chain combines TRBV30 with TRBJ2-5; tentatively, D is TRBD1 (6 bases). The CDR3 totals 13 residues. Germline V gives CDR1 GTSNPN, CDR2 SVGIG (reference sequence). Trimming left V 0 bases short and J 13 bases short, with 18 bases between. CDR3 in DNA: TGTGCCTGGAGTGTAGTGAGGGGGAACGGAAGGTACTTC. Translation gives CAWSVVRGNGRYF. The whole variable domain, filled in from reference TRBV30 and TRBJ2-5, reads SQTIHQWPATLVQPVGSPLSLECTVEGTSNPNLYWYRQAAGRGLQLLFYSVGIGQISSEVPQNLSASRPQDRQFILSSKKLLLSDSGFYLCAWSVVRGNGRYFGPGTRLLVL.

The chain carries TRBV7-8 and TRBJ2-7, with 9 bases identical to TRBD2. CDR1 and CDR2 from the germline V gene are SGHVS and FQNEAQ. The CDR3 is made up of 16 amino acids. V gave up 1 base and J gave up 2 bases; unmatched junction bases: 6. This CDR3 reads CASSLGASGATYEQYF. The CDR3 region has the DNA TGTGCCAGCAGCTTAGGAGCTAGCGGGGCCACCTACGAGCAGTACTTC.